This TCR beta chain is drawn from a study of T-cell memory formation after mild COVID-19. Study-level background: The TCR clusters were mostly specific to one donor.

Study-level findings and limits: Those CD4+ clones that contracted were mainly in CM and EM (CD8+ ones in EMRA). Whether second-wave clones peaking at day 37 were SARS-CoV-2 specific went unconfirmed.

TCRdb recomputed calls from the 5' RACE reads with MiXCR, one row per CDR3 protein. Among 98,000 or so distinct CDR3 sequences, 18% were seen once, and the ten largest hold over 4.5%. This clonotype was seen a few times. Its antigen is unknown. This receptor was obtained from a man between 18 and 29 years old who had mild COVID-19 (a few samples of this study predate the infection). Cell type and time point are not known. The sequencing sample was made of PBMCs or a T cell subset sorted from them (not recorded which).

CDR3 DNA: TGTGCCAGCAGTTACTCGGTCGGGACAGGGGTCTCTATTGTCTATGGCTACACCTTC. Protein: CASSYSVGTGVSIVYGYTF. This chain uses TRBV6-5 with TRBJ1-2; TRBD1 matches 10 bases. The CDR3 extends over 19 amino acids. Germline CDR1 MNHEY, CDR2 SVGAGI. V shed 0 bases and J 4 bases; nucleotides not matched to a gene: 14.